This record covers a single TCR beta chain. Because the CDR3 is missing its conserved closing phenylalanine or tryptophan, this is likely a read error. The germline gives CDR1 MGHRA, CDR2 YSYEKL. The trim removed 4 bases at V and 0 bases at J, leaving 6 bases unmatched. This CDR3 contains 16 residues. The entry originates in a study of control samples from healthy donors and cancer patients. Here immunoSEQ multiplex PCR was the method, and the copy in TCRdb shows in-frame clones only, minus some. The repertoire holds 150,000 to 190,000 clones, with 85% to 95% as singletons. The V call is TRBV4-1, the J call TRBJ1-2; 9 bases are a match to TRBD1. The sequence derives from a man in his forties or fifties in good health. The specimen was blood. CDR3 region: CASSLQDRGPNYGYTL. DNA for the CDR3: TGCGCCAGCAGCCTCCAGGACAGGGGACCTAACTATGGCTACACCCTC.